This section outlines one TCR beta chain sequence together with its context. This sample was included in a study of T-cell reconstitution after alpha-beta-depleted transplantation in children. Unique molecular identifiers were built into the TCRbeta library. Each CDR3 protein gets one entry after TCRdb re-called the PCR reads with MiXCR. The sample has a few hundred thousand distinct CDR3 sequences, roughly 20% seen once. V was cut by 8 bases and J by 2 bases, with 7 bases left in between. Germline V gene sequence: CDR1 MDHEN, CDR2 SYDVKM. The CDR3 is 12 residues long. The sequencing here drew on PBMCs from the stem cell graft donor, taken from the stem cell graft. The source is a human donor who donated a stem cell graft to a child with acute myeloid leukemia. This rearrangement joins TRBV28 to TRBJ2-4; D is undetermined. This CDR3 is CASGLPKNIQYF. The CDR3 nucleotides are TGTGCCAGCGGCCTTCCCAAAAACATTCAGTACTTC.